This T cell receptor (beta chain) was profiled in a study of control samples from healthy donors and cancer patients. Germline loops: CDR1 MNHEY, CDR2 SVGEGT. There are 13 residues in the CDR3. V shed 5 bases and J shed 6 bases, with 10 bases lying between them. Assay used: immunoSEQ multiplex PCR; TCRdb lists only in-frame clones, some missing. The table records about 170,000 clones, just under 95% of them present only once. The origin of this receptor is a woman in her fifties or sixties in good health. This chain connects TRBV6-2 or TRBV6-3 to TRBJ2-2; D is uncertain. Sequencing was done on a sample of blood. In DNA, the CDR3 is TGTGCCAGCAGTAACCTTTGGCCCGGGGAGCTGTTTTTT. Its protein product is CASSNLWPGELFF.